The sequence of this TCR beta chain was determined in a study of CD8 T cells in Susac syndrome. V was cut by 3 bases and J by 9 bases, with 9 bases left in between. CDR3 size: 12 residues. In germline, CDR1 is LGHDT, CDR2 YNNKEL (reference sequence). Sequencing of TCR beta was performed on blood CD8+ T cells and on blood CD4+ T cells. Definite or probable Susac syndrome was diagnosed using recently defined diagnostic criteria. RNA totalling about 0.45 to 1 ug underwent reverse transcription with random hexamers. Amplification of TCR beta CDR3 used immunoSEQ multiplex PCR across 54 Vbeta and 13 Jbeta. TCRdb reanalysed the immunoSEQ multiplex PCR reads using MiXCR and keeps one entry per CDR3 protein. Of roughly 180,000 distinct CDR3 sequences listed, 85% to 95% are singletons.

The V and J genes are TRBV3-1 and TRBJ2-1, with D possibly TRBD1 on 5 matching bases. The specimen sequenced was CD4+ T cells from PBMCs. This receptor was identified in a human donor with Susac syndrome. The CDR3 DNA sequence: TGTGCCAGCAGCCACCAGGGCACTGAGCAGTTCTTC. It yields the protein CASSHQGTEQFF.